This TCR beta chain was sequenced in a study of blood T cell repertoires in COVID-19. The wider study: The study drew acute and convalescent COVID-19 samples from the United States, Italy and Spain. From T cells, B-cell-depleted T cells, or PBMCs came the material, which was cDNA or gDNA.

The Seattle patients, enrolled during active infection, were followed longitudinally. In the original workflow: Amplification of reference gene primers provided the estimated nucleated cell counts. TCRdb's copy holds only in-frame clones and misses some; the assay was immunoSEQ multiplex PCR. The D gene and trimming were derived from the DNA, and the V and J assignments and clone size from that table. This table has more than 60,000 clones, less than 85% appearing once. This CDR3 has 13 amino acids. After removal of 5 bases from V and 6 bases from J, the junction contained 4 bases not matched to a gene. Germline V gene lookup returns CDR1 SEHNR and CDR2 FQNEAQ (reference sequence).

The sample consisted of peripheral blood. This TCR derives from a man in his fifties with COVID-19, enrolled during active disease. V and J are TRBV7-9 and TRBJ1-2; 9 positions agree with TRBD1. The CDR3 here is CASSTGTGNGYTF. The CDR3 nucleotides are TGTGCCAGCAGCACCGGGACAGGGAATGGCTACACCTTC.